Reported below is one T cell receptor (beta chain). This clone was picked up a small number of times. Its recognized antigen is unknown. The input lacks base qualities; no much larger clone sits a single base away. V is pared back by 0 bases and J by 12 bases, with 15 bases lying between the germline termini. The cysteine opens and the phenylalanine closes a CDR3 of 13 amino acids. The DNA shown is the 39-base CDR3, in frame from base 1. CDR1 and CDR2 were assigned from the germline V gene (reference sequence) as SGHNT and YYREEE. The record originates from a study of cytomegalovirus exposure and HLA in healthy donors (dated by TCRdb to 2016 to 2017). Background on the whole study: According to an earlier analysis of a few hundred of the donors, 200 million or so T cells yielded 90 million to 140 million unique TCR beta sequences and approximately 300 Gb of sequence data. Approximately 310 gigabases of sequencing data and 80 million or so unique TCR sequences were included in an early release covering several hundred HLA-typed donors. Among the roughly 410 genotyped donors, about 83% belonged to the genetic ancestry cluster associated with self-reported Caucasian donors. The study was designed to test whether signatures of past pathogen exposure could be identified by cataloging public T cell receptors. The study profiled the T cell repertoires of hundreds of subjects by immunosequencing and related them to cytomegalovirus serostatus. In addition to the first cohort of around 670 subjects, a separate validation cohort of approximately 120 different subjects was used. To predict cytomegalovirus infection status, the study combined high-throughput TCR immunosequencing, statistical association of individual TCRs with disease status, and machine learning. A later analysis re-analyzed previously published TCR beta repertoires from about 600 donors and added high-resolution HLA genotyping to study TCR occurrence patterns. Rather than drawing on any new phenotypic data, the later analysis identified candidate immune exposures from TCR beta sequences and the way those sequences occurred across donors. An earlier analysis of roughly 600 of the donors used high-throughput TCR beta sequencing to judge whether each TCR beta V gene segment behaved as functional or pseudogenic. Donor age, sex, ethnicity and CMV serostatus were compiled alongside the repertoire data. In a later genetic analysis, genome-wide SNP genotypes for about 65% of the roughly 700 donors were used, and that subset was treated as a discovery cohort. All discovery cohort repertoires had been generated on a single sequencing platform. HLA typing included class I and class II loci at four-digit resolution. Typing coverage varied by locus: roughly 629-630 donors for A, B, C, DRB1 and DQB1; approximately 560 for DQA1; 600 to 610 for DPA1; around 450 for DPB1. About five DR-DQ haplotypes were handled as single units for association and clustering because linkage in the cohort was strong. Among approximately 370 genotyped donors of the cohort, an average of roughly 230,000 unique TCR beta nucleotide sequences was sequenced per donor, of which roughly 18% were non-productive.

The method was the immunoSEQ multiplex PCR assay. The multiplex PCR relied on a mix of 60 forward primers for TCR Vbeta segments and 13 reverse primers for TCR Jbeta segments. The CDR3 region of rearranged TCR beta genes was amplified from genomic DNA by a multiplex PCR assay. The amplified TCR beta libraries were sequenced on the Illumina HiSeq System as 87-base-pair reads. The original pipeline was this. A later analysis counted some 80 million unique TCR beta chains across the 650 to 800 repertoires, and around 9.9 million of these chains were shared by at least two donors. Raw reads were error-corrected and collapsed into unique sequences by a nearest-neighbor algorithm in which closely related sequences were merged to remove PCR and sequencing errors. To assign V, D and J gene segments, CDR3 sequences were aligned to IMGT reference sequences. Each retained sequence needed at least a six-nucleotide match to both a V gene segment and a J gene segment. A rearrangement counted as productive if the CDR3 had no stop codons and remained in frame with V and J, and every other rearrangement counted as non-productive. Following IMGT convention, CDR3 was defined as the stretch from the second conserved V-encoded cysteine to the conserved J-encoded phenylalanine. The earlier analysis of about 560 of the donors excluded any sequence lacking an unambiguous match to a single V gene segment. An earlier analysis of over 450 of the donors classified V segments as functional when productive rearrangements were above 56.7% and as segregating when the standard deviation between donors was above 5%. A statistical classification framework was developed to diagnose cytomegalovirus status using the catalog of TCR beta chain sequences. A later analysis assigned V and J genes by comparing TCR nucleotide sequences with IMGT/GENE-DB human TR gene sequences. The TCRdist pipeline was used in a later analysis to assign CDR3 sequences and most-parsimonious VDJ recombination scenarios. In a later analysis, each TCR beta chain was defined by its CDR3 amino acid sequence together with its V-gene family, and reads lacking a unique V-gene family were excluded. A later analysis removed 550 to 650 highly shared, low-generation-probability nucleotide sequences to deal with suspected cross-contamination and a sequencing artifact. A later analysis calculated a clonal expansion index for each public chain from normalized within-repertoire ranks of inferred template counts. A later analysis computed generation probabilities with a VDJ recombination model fitted to out-of-frame rearrangements, and checked the results against IGoR. In a later analysis, hypergeometric tests were used to score TCR-TCR, TCR-HLA and TCR-CMV co-occurrence, with a repertoire-size bias correction applied to TCR pairs. To estimate false discovery rates, a later analysis permuted the HLA or CMV assignments 20 times. A later analysis grouped co-occurring TCRs with DBSCAN, adding TCRdist sequence similarity when clustering within HLA-allele-positive subsets. Repertoires with fewer than 30,000 or more than 120,000 public chains, plus five repertoires with anomalous nucleotide sharing, were excluded from co-occurrence clustering. TCRdb holds this immuneACCESS table with in-frame rearrangements only. Some clones are missing; in checked studies, unresolved V genes explain under half, and the rest has no known cause. The DNA was the basis for D and trimming; V, J and clone size are from that table. The sample table shows 150,000 to 180,000 clones, and 65% to 80% are seen once. Less than 3.5% of the sample is taken by the ten largest.

The cohort was made up of under 800 healthy bone marrow donors. Cohort members were all nominally healthy when sampled, although unrecorded immune exposures were likely present. The donor tested CMV seronegative, placing the donor among the 350 or so seronegative members of the cohort. Each donor provided a peripheral blood sample, and peripheral blood mononuclear cells were used for TCR beta sequencing. Genomic DNA extraction from the blood cell samples was performed with the Qiagen DNeasy Blood Extraction Kit. What the research found in general, with its limitations: A further reported finding was that TCR beta sequences accurately predicted the HLA-A and HLA-B alleles for most subjects in the first cohort. A later analysis found that HLA-associated TCR beta chains were more clonally expanded and had lower generation probabilities than equally common non-associated chains. According to the authors, the approach could potentially be generalized to other disease states and immunological phenotypes. An association between a missense DCLRE1C variant and V-gene and J-gene trimming of TCR beta chains was found in a later genetic analysis and replicated in an independent cohort. In a later analysis, 15,000 to 20,000 TCR beta sequences were associated with specific HLA alleles at a false discovery rate of 0.05. In both the original and validation cohorts, the classifier was reported to diagnose cytomegalovirus status with high specificity and sensitivity. Because counts were too low, roughly 16 rarely observed V segments, including chromosome 9 orphons, were excluded from the earlier analysis of 587 of the donors. CMV serostatus was the only immune exposure information available for the cohort. A few of the identified cytomegalovirus-associated TCR beta chains were confirmed in vitro to be specific for cytomegalovirus antigens. Because some donors lacked HLA typing at each locus, the association tests relied only on the typed subset. In a later genetic analysis, fewer N-insertions in productive TCRs were reported among donors in an Asian-associated ancestry cluster than the roughly 700-donor mean. The cohort was sequenced for TCR beta chains only, and without alpha or paired-chain data the features that could be detected were limited. A later analysis found that TCR association rates varied across HLA loci, with DRB1 alleles showing the most associated TCRs and HLA-C alleles the fewest. Presence/absence analyses assumed roughly uniform sequencing depth across donors, an assumption that may not hold. The 87-base-pair reads could not distinguish some IMGT-functional V segments, including TRBV6-2 and TRBV6-3, so those segments were excluded. A later analysis reported that several top co-occurrence clusters appeared linked to parvovirus B19, influenza, CMV and Epstein-Barr virus. A later analysis found that most CMV-associated TCR beta chains appeared HLA-restricted, with HLA associations seemingly driven largely by CMV exposure. Linkage disequilibrium might explain the correlated functional status among segregating V segments, but an unknown experimental factor could not be ruled out. Strong co-occurrence of HLA alleles, especially DR and DQ, made assigning TCR associations to individual alleles difficult. Across donors, most TCR sequences were observed very rarely, whereas some public TCRs were present in many individuals. A cluster of highly shared sequence variants was judged likely to represent a technical artifact of the sequencing pipeline. In an earlier analysis of some 500 of the donors, most TCR beta V segments were observed in productive rearrangements about 87% or about 30% of the time, broadly matching IMGT annotations. The study gave a list of about 150 TCR beta chains associated with cytomegalovirus.

The V and J genes are TRBV5-4 and TRBJ1-2; TRBD1 is perhaps the D gene, given 6 matching bases. The sequence was collected from a man aged 18 to 29 in good health and CMV-seronegative. Specimen: PBMCs. This receptor carries the CDR3 CASSLDRAPGDTF. The DNA reads as follows: TGTGCCAGCAGCTTGGACAGGGCCCCTGGAGACACCTTC.